The entry that follows covers one T cell receptor beta chain sequence. Its antigen remains unidentified. Positively selected by magnetic beads, CD4+ and CD8+ cells were purity-checked by flow cytometry. The sample comes from a study of somatic mutations in cytotoxic T cells in rheumatoid arthritis. As for the study in general: The flow sorting of some V beta antibody-stained T-cell populations reached nearly 100% purity, and the sorted populations included V beta1+ cells sequenced for TCRB. Study-level results: Age-dependent increases in CD8+ clonality occurred in rheumatoid arthritis patients but not in healthy controls.

Authors' processing steps: There were rare matches between patient CD8+ clones larger than 1% and published virus-specific TCRB sequences. Sequenced by immunoSEQ multiplex PCR; TCRdb stores in-frame clones only, minus some. That table is the source of V, J and clone size, and D and trimming were worked out from the DNA. Here the sample spans roughly 18,000 clones, around four fifths being singletons. V shed 3 bases and J 6 bases; nucleotides not matched to a gene: 9. This CDR3 is 16 amino acids long. Germline CDR1 is MNHNS and CDR2 is SASEGT. The material sequenced was CD8+ T cells sorted from blood. The chain couples TRBV6-1 to TRBJ2-2; TRBD1 matches 8 bases. The source of this sequence is a young man with rheumatoid arthritis. CDR3 loop: CASSEVQGAIPGELFF. The DNA of the CDR3 is TGTGCCAGCAGTGAGGTGCAGGGGGCGATTCCCGGGGAGCTGTTTTTT.